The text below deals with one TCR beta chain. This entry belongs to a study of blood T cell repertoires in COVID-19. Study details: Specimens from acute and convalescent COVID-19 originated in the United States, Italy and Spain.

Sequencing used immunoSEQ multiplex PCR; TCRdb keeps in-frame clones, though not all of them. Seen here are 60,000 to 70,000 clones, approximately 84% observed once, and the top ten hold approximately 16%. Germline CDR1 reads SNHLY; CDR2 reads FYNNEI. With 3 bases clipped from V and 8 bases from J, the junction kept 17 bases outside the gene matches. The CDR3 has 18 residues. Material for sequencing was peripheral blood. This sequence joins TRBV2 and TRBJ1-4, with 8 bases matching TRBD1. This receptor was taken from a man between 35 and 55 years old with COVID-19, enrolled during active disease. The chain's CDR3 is CASSDNRGKPHSREKLFF. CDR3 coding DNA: TGTGCCAGCAGTGATAACAGGGGGAAGCCCCATAGTCGAGAAAAACTGTTTTTT.